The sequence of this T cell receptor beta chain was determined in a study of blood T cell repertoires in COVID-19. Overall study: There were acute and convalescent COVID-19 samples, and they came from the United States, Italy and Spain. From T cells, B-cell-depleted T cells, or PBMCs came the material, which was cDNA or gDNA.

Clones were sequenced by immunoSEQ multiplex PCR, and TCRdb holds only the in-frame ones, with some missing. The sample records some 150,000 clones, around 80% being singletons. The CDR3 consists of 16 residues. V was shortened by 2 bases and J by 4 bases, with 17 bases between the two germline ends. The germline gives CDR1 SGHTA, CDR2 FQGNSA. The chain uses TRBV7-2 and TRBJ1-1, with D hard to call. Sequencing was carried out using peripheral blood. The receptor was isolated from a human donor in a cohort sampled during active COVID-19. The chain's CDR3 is CASSLPTVRGLTEAFF. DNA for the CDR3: TGTGCCAGCAGCTTACCCACAGTTAGAGGGCTCACTGAAGCTTTCTTT.